Listed below are T cell receptor beta chains from one sample, sequenced in a study of cytomegalovirus exposure and HLA in healthy donors. Here immunoSEQ multiplex PCR was the method, and the copy in TCRdb shows in-frame clones only, minus some. The data hold around 100,000 clones, with around 85% observed a single time. The sequenced material came from PBMCs. These receptors were collected from a man aged 30 to 45 in good health and CMV-seronegative. Each CDR3 is given with its conserved first and last residue. The D gene is left open where the match is weak. The listing skips clone size in some rows; elsewhere it reads once, few, many or a size class.

clone_size	v_call	d_call	j_call	cdr3_nt	cdr3_aa
-	TRBV7-6	-	TRBJ2-7	TGTGCCAGCAGCTCTTACAACAGCTACGAGCAGTACTTC	CASSSYNSYEQYF
once	TRBV29-1	-	TRBJ2-3	TGCAGCGTCGGTGCGCACCGAACAGATACGCAGTATTTT	CSVGAHRTDTQYF
-	TRBV5-1	-	TRBJ2-4	TGCGCCAGCAGCTTGGGGGGACAAGTCAGACTAGCCAAAAACATTCAGTACTTC	CASSLGGQVRLAKNIQYF
-	TRBV5-5	-	TRBJ1-5	TGTGCCAGCAGCTTGGCCGGGTTCAATCAGCCCCAGCATTTT	CASSLAGFNQPQHF
-	TRBV7-2	-	TRBJ2-7	TGTGCCAGCAGCAAAAAGGGACTTTCTGCCGAGCAGTACTTC	CASSKKGLSAEQYF
once	TRBV9	TRBD1	TRBJ1-2	TGTGCCAGCAGCGGAGGGACAGGGGGTATTGGCTACACCTTC	CASSGGTGGIGYTF
-	TRBV27	TRBD2	TRBJ2-1	TGTGCCAGCACCACCGGCCGAATAGCGGGAGGGTTCAATGAGCAGTTCTTC	CASTTGRIAGGFNEQFF
-	TRBV9	TRBD1	TRBJ2-7	TGTGCCAGCAGCGTCATAAGGGACAGCTCCTACGAGCAGTACTTC	CASSVIRDSSYEQYF
-	TRBV28	-	TRBJ2-2	TGTGCCAGCAAATGGAGAACGAACACCGGGGAGCTGTTTTTT	CASKWRTNTGELFF
-	TRBV4-1	-	TRBJ2-1	TGCGCCAGCAGCCAAGGGCCTACCAGGGGGGCGCATGATGAGCAGTTCTTC	CASSQGPTRGAHDEQFF
-	TRBV19	TRBD2	TRBJ2-1	TGTGCCAGTAGTTTCGGGGGACAGCAGGGACTAGCGGGAGTATTATCCTACAATGAGCAGTTCTTC	CASSFGGQQGLAGVLSYNEQFF
-	TRBV9	-	TRBJ2-1	TGTGCCAGCAGCGTAGGGGGCTCATTCAATGAGCAGTTCTTC	CASSVGGSFNEQFF
-	TRBV7-9	-	TRBJ1-4	TGTGCCAGCAGCTCCACAGGGTTGCTCCAGGAAAAACTGTTTTTT	CASSSTGLLQEKLFF
-	TRBV2	-	TRBJ1-5	TGTGCCAGCAAGGCGACGGGGGGCGTTCAGCCCCAGCATTTT	CASKATGGVQPQHF
-	TRBV9	-	TRBJ2-7	TGTGCCAGCAGCCTAGGGGGGGGTAGCGAGCAGTACTTC	CASSLGGGSEQYF
-	TRBV19	TRBD1	TRBJ1-5	TGTGCCAGTATTGGGACAGGTTTTCGGCAGCCCCAGCATTTT	CASIGTGFRQPQHF
-	TRBV7-9	-	TRBJ2-1	TGTGCCAGCAGCTCCTTAGGGGACATCAATGAGCAGTTCTTC	CASSSLGDINEQFF
-	TRBV18	TRBD1	TRBJ2-7	TGTGCCAGCTCAACACCGGGACAGGGGGGAGTCTACGAGCAGTACTTC	CASSTPGQGGVYEQYF
-	TRBV7-8	TRBD2	TRBJ2-5	TGTGCCAGCAGCCTGACTAGCGGGGGGGCAACTTCGGAAGAGACCCAGTACTTC	CASSLTSGGATSEETQYF
-	TRBV27	-	TRBJ2-7	TGTGCCAGCAGTTTGCAGGCGCGACCGACCTACGAGCAGTACTTC	CASSLQARPTYEQYF